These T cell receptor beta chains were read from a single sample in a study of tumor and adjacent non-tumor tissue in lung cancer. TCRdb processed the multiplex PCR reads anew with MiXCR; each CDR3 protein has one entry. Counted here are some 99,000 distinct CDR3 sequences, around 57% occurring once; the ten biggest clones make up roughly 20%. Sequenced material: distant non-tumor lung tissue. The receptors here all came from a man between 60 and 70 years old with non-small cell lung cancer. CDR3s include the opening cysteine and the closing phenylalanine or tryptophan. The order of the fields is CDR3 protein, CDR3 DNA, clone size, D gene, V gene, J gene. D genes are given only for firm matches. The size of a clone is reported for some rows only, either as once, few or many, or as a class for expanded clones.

CDR3 protein: CASSLVWDLGIEAFF; CDR3 DNA: TGTGCCAGCAGTTTAGTGTGGGACCTTGGCATTGAAGCTTTCTTT; clone size: -; D gene: -; V gene: TRBV12-3/TRBV12-4; J gene: TRBJ1-1
CDR3 protein: CAGCPTAGRTGTYEQYF; CDR3 DNA: TGTGCCGGCTGCCCCACAGCAGGTCGGACTGGAACCTACGAGCAGTACTTC; clone size: once; D gene: -; V gene: TRBV6-5; J gene: TRBJ2-7
CDR3 protein: CASSPPSPGANVLTF; CDR3 DNA: TGTGCCAGCAGCCCCCCTTCGCCTGGGGCCAACGTCCTGACTTTC; clone size: few; D gene: -; V gene: TRBV5-6; J gene: TRBJ2-6
CDR3 protein: CASSQDIAPLHF; CDR3 DNA: TGTGCCAGCAGCCAGGACATTGCACCCCTCCACTTT; clone size: few; D gene: -; V gene: TRBV7-9; J gene: TRBJ1-6
CDR3 protein: CASRQKGAENTIYF; CDR3 DNA: TGTGCCAGCAGGCAGAAGGGGGCGGAAAACACCATATATTTT; clone size: many; D gene: TRBD1; V gene: TRBV5-4; J gene: TRBJ1-3
CDR3 protein: CVSGNSGGLTYNEQFF; CDR3 DNA: TGTGTCAGCGGTAATTCGGGCGGCTTAACTTACAATGAGCAGTTCTTC; clone size: -; D gene: -; V gene: TRBV6-5; J gene: TRBJ2-1
CDR3 protein: CSALPEGFGNTIYF; CDR3 DNA: TGCAGCGCTCTCCCGGAAGGGTTTGGAAACACCATATATTTT; clone size: many; D gene: -; V gene: TRBV29-1; J gene: TRBJ1-3
CDR3 protein: CSVNGDDDKQFF; CDR3 DNA: TGCAGCGTCAATGGGGACGACGATAAGCAGTTCTTC; clone size: few; D gene: -; V gene: TRBV29-1; J gene: TRBJ2-1
CDR3 protein: CASSLIGVSTGELFF; CDR3 DNA: TGTGCCAGCAGCTTGATCGGGGTAAGCACCGGTGAGCTGTTTTTT; clone size: -; D gene: -; V gene: TRBV5-4; J gene: TRBJ2-2
CDR3 protein: CASSESGNRKLFF; CDR3 DNA: TGTGCCAGCAGTGAATCGGGCAACAGAAAACTGTTTTTT; clone size: -; D gene: -; V gene: TRBV6-1; J gene: TRBJ1-4
CDR3 protein: CASSYSGGTRTQYF; CDR3 DNA: TGTGCCAGCAGTTACTCGGGAGGGACTCGGACGCAGTATTTT; clone size: many; D gene: TRBD2; V gene: TRBV6-2/TRBV6-3; J gene: TRBJ2-3
CDR3 protein: CAGTLGRSNSPLHF; CDR3 DNA: TGTGCCGGCACCTTGGGCAGGAGCAATTCACCCCTCCACTTT; clone size: -; D gene: -; V gene: TRBV5-4; J gene: TRBJ1-6
CDR3 protein: CASSAGTRADEQYF; CDR3 DNA: TGCGCCAGCAGCGCCGGGACTCGGGCCGACGAGCAGTACTTC; clone size: many; D gene: -; V gene: TRBV5-1; J gene: TRBJ2-7
CDR3 protein: CASSPSAVRGCTF; CDR3 DNA: TGTGCCAGCAGCCCCTCAGCGGTCCGGGGCTGCACCTTC; clone size: once; D gene: -; V gene: TRBV7-8; J gene: TRBJ1-2
CDR3 protein: CASSRGWDNEQFF; CDR3 DNA: TGTGCCAGCAGCAGGGGATGGGACAATGAGCAGTTCTTC; clone size: -; D gene: -; V gene: TRBV2; J gene: TRBJ2-1
CDR3 protein: CASSPGTTSLREQYF; CDR3 DNA: TGTGCCAGCAGTCCAGGGACTACCTCCTTGAGGGAGCAGTACTTC; clone size: many; D gene: TRBD2; V gene: TRBV28; J gene: TRBJ2-7
CDR3 protein: CASSFDFLGDGYTF; CDR3 DNA: TGTGCCAGCAGCTTCGACTTTCTGGGTGATGGCTACACCTTC; clone size: medium-sized; D gene: -; V gene: TRBV11-1; J gene: TRBJ1-2
CDR3 protein: CASILDRQELGRQEKLFF; CDR3 DNA: TGTGCCAGCATCTTGGACCGACAGGAGTTGGGTCGTCAGGAAAAACTGTTTTTT; clone size: once; D gene: -; V gene: TRBV7-8; J gene: TRBJ1-4
CDR3 protein: CASSFDGWKDTQYF; CDR3 DNA: TGTGCCAGCAGCTTCGATGGATGGAAGGATACGCAGTATTTT; clone size: once; D gene: -; V gene: TRBV11-2; J gene: TRBJ2-3
CDR3 protein: CASSPLAGEHSGANVLTF; CDR3 DNA: TGCGCCAGCAGCCCCCTAGCGGGGGAGCACTCTGGGGCCAACGTCCTGACTTTC; clone size: many; D gene: TRBD2; V gene: TRBV4-1; J gene: TRBJ2-6
CDR3 protein: CSVEVGLRGDEQYF; CDR3 DNA: TGTAGCGTTGAAGTGGGGCTCAGGGGTGACGAGCAGTACTTC; clone size: -; D gene: -; V gene: TRBV29-1; J gene: TRBJ2-7
CDR3 protein: CASSYPSGTTHVQKVF; CDR3 DNA: TGTGCCAGCAGCTATCCATCTGGGACTACCCACGTCCAGAAGGTATTC; clone size: many; D gene: TRBD2; V gene: TRBV7-9; J gene: TRBJ2-1
CDR3 protein: CASSPWSSYNEQFF; CDR3 DNA: TGTGCCAGCAGCCCCTGGTCGAGCTACAATGAGCAGTTCTTC; clone size: many; D gene: -; V gene: TRBV5-6; J gene: TRBJ2-1
CDR3 protein: CDRSLDPQLRTDTQYF; CDR3 DNA: TGTGACAGGAGCTTGGACCCTCAACTACGCACAGATACGCAGTATTTT; clone size: -; D gene: -; V gene: TRBV5-6; J gene: TRBJ2-3
CDR3 protein: CSASDDSTDTQYF; CDR3 DNA: TGCAGTGCTAGCGACGACAGCACAGATACGCAGTATTTT; clone size: many; D gene: -; V gene: TRBV20-1; J gene: TRBJ2-3
CDR3 protein: CVSSYSARMIFTGDLFF; CDR3 DNA: TGTGTCAGCAGTTACTCGGCCAGGATGATTTTCACCGGGGACTTGTTTTTT; clone size: -; D gene: -; V gene: TRBV6-5; J gene: TRBJ2-2
CDR3 protein: CASSQTLTSGSDEQFF; CDR3 DNA: TGTGCCAGCAGCCAAACCTTGACTAGCGGGAGTGATGAGCAGTTCTTC; clone size: -; D gene: TRBD2; V gene: TRBV4-2; J gene: TRBJ2-1
CDR3 protein: CANSLRGLGSYEQYF; CDR3 DNA: TGTGCCAACAGCCTCAGGGGGCTTGGATCTTACGAGCAGTACTTC; clone size: -; D gene: TRBD1; V gene: TRBV12-3/TRBV12-4; J gene: TRBJ2-7
CDR3 protein: CASSSGGNTEAFF; CDR3 DNA: TGTGCCAGCAGTTCAGGGGGGAACACTGAAGCTTTCTTT; clone size: medium-sized; D gene: TRBD1; V gene: TRBV6-5; J gene: TRBJ1-1
CDR3 protein: CASSPRLGGSGSYEQHF; CDR3 DNA: TGTGCCAGCAGTCCCCGTCTAGGCGGATCCGGCTCCTACGAGCAGCACTTC; clone size: -; D gene: -; V gene: TRBV11-1; J gene: TRBJ2-7
CDR3 protein: CASSSVGLAGYSSYNEQFF; CDR3 DNA: TGTGCCAGCAGTTCCGTCGGACTAGCGGGATATAGCTCCTACAATGAGCAGTTCTTC; clone size: many; D gene: TRBD2; V gene: TRBV12-3/TRBV12-4; J gene: TRBJ2-1
CDR3 protein: CSASPRGAAGDTEAFF; CDR3 DNA: TGCAGTGCTAGCCCCCGTGGGGCTGCCGGGGACACTGAAGCTTTCTTT; clone size: many; D gene: -; V gene: TRBV20-1; J gene: TRBJ1-1
CDR3 protein: CASSQGAGSEQYF; CDR3 DNA: TGCGCCAGCTCACAGGGGGCCGGATCAGAGCAGTACTTC; clone size: many; D gene: TRBD1; V gene: TRBV4-1; J gene: TRBJ2-7
CDR3 protein: CASSRGRGAGELFF; CDR3 DNA: TGTGCCAGCAGCAGGGGGCGTGGCGCCGGGGAACTGTTTTTT; clone size: few; D gene: TRBD1; V gene: TRBV12-3/TRBV12-4; J gene: TRBJ2-2
CDR3 protein: CASSVGTGNEQFF; CDR3 DNA: TGTGCCAGCAGCGTTGGGACAGGCAATGAGCAGTTCTTC; clone size: once; D gene: TRBD1; V gene: TRBV9; J gene: TRBJ2-1
CDR3 protein: CSGKRDFYEQYF; CDR3 DNA: TGCAGTGGTAAAAGGGACTTCTACGAGCAGTACTTC; clone size: few; D gene: -; V gene: TRBV20-1; J gene: TRBJ2-7
CDR3 protein: CSVEVRDSIKSYQETQYF; CDR3 DNA: TGCAGCGTTGAAGTCAGGGACAGCATCAAGAGTTACCAAGAGACCCAGTACTTC; clone size: few; D gene: TRBD1; V gene: TRBV29-1; J gene: TRBJ2-5
CDR3 protein: CSVQVRQREQYF; CDR3 DNA: TGCAGCGTGCAGGTGCGTCAACGGGAGCAGTACTTC; clone size: -; D gene: -; V gene: TRBV29-1; J gene: TRBJ2-7
CDR3 protein: CSVDGAGGFNEQFF; CDR3 DNA: TGCAGCGTTGACGGAGCGGGGGGGTTCAATGAGCAGTTCTTC; clone size: many; D gene: TRBD2; V gene: TRBV29-1; J gene: TRBJ2-1
CDR3 protein: CASSGGSYQYF; CDR3 DNA: TGTGCCAGCAGTGGAGGGAGCTACCAGTACTTC; clone size: -; D gene: -; V gene: TRBV12-3/TRBV12-4; J gene: TRBJ2-7
CDR3 protein: CANSLGAGAGYTF; CDR3 DNA: TGTGCCAACAGCTTGGGGGCGGGGGCCGGTTACACCTTC; clone size: -; D gene: -; V gene: TRBV5-5; J gene: TRBJ1-2
CDR3 protein: CNADTSSSYNEQFF; CDR3 DNA: TGCAATGCCGACACGTCAAGCTCCTACAATGAGCAGTTCTTC; clone size: -; D gene: -; V gene: TRBV29-1; J gene: TRBJ2-1